Presented here are 13 T cell receptor beta chains from one specimen sequenced in a study of OX40 agonist ivuxolimab in advanced cancers. Assay used: immunoSEQ multiplex PCR; TCRdb lists only in-frame clones, some missing. The data contain about 55,000 clones, over 70% of them singletons. This sample comprised CD4+ or CD8+ T cells sorted from blood, obtained in a trial of the OX40 agonist ivuxolimab. All receptors derive from an adult with an advanced solid tumor such as melanoma, head and neck, liver or kidney cancer.

The rearrangement joins TRBV27 to TRBJ1-1; the match to TRBD1 covers 9 bases. Germline values: CDR1 MNHEY, CDR2 SMNVEV (reference sequence). This CDR3 contains 18 residues. V lost 0 bases, J lost 0 bases, and 8 bases stayed unmatched. CDR3 DNA sequence: TGTGCCAGCAGTTTATCGTACCGCGGACAGGGGATGAACACTGAAGCTTTCTTT. It is translated as CASSLSYRGQGMNTEAFF.

The chain links TRBV7-3 to TRBJ2-1; 9 positions match TRBD2. Germline V gene sequence: CDR1 SGHTA, CDR2 FQGTGA. The CDR3 runs 15 residues. J was trimmed by 4 bases and V by 5 bases; bases with no gene match: 6. The CDR3 reads CASSLGLATYNEQFF. Written as DNA, the CDR3 is TGTGCCAGCAGCCTAGGACTAGCGACTTACAATGAGCAGTTCTTC.

V is TRBV2 and J is TRBJ1-5, with no clear D. The length of the CDR3 is 14 residues. Trimming removed 6 bases at V and 0 bases at J, with 9 bases between. Germline loops: CDR1 SNHLY, CDR2 FYNNEI. CDR3 coding DNA: TGTGCCAGCAGACGTAGCAATAGCAATCAGCCCCAGCATTTT. This translates into CASRRSNSNQPQHF.

The V call is TRBV5-1, the J call TRBJ2-7, with a tentative D call TRBD2 (6 bases). Germline CDR1 and CDR2: SGHRS and YFSETQ. The CDR3 sequence is 14 residues long. The V end lost 1 base, the J end lost 7 bases, and 15 bases lay between the germline ends. CDR3 nucleotides: TGCGCCAGCAGCTTGACCCTTAGCGGTAGGGAGCAGTACTTC. It is translated as CASSLTLSGREQYF.

This clone was seen only a few times. The chain links TRBV5-1 to TRBJ1-1; D gene unclear. V was shortened by 4 bases and J by 3 bases, with 13 bases between the two germline ends. Germline lookup yields CDR1 SGHRS and CDR2 YFSETQ. The CDR3 has 14 amino acids. The CDR3 region has the DNA TGCGCCAGCAGCCCCCGGGAAGCGGACACTGAAGCTTTCTTT. Protein product: CASSPREADTEAFF.

The genes are TRBV19 and TRBJ1-4; 11 bases agree with TRBD1. The junction had 2 bases not matched to a gene; V was cut back by 4 bases and J by 7 bases. Germline assignment: CDR1 LNHDA and CDR2 SQIVND (reference sequence). The CDR3 covers 14 residues. The DNA for the CDR3 is TGTGCCAGTAGTAAGGGACAGGGGGTTGAAAAACTGTTTTTT. Encoded protein: CASSKGQGVEKLFF.

The gene calls are TRBV28 and TRBJ2-1; possible D gene TRBD2, 6 bases. Germline V gives CDR1 MDHEN, CDR2 SYDVKM. CDR3 size: 14 residues. Trimming removed 6 bases at V and 5 bases at J, with 14 bases between. The CDR3 reads CASRRQGGHNEQFF. As DNA, the CDR3 is TGTGCCAGCAGACGCCAGGGAGGTCACAATGAGCAGTTCTTC.

The chain uses TRBV28 and TRBJ1-1, with 8 bases matching TRBD1. After removal of 6 bases from V and 6 bases from J, the junction contained 3 bases not matched to a gene. Germline CDR1 reads MDHEN; CDR2 reads SYDVKM. This CDR3 contains 12 residues. CDR3 in amino acids: CASRTDRAEAFF. CDR3 DNA sequence: TGTGCCAGCAGAACGGACAGGGCTGAAGCTTTCTTT.

The V gene is TRBV10-3, the J gene TRBJ2-5, with TRBD2 matching over 9 bases. Trimming removed 0 bases from V and 3 bases from J; junction bases left unmatched: 8. Germline assignment: CDR1 ENHRY and CDR2 SYGVKD. The CDR3 loop spans 17 amino acids. The CDR3 region has the DNA TGTGCCATCAGTGAGTCGATGGCGGGGGGGCCGGAAGAGACCCAGTACTTC. Translated, it gives CAISESMAGGPEETQYF.

V and J are TRBV4-3 and TRBJ2-3; possible D gene TRBD2, 6 bases. The V gene's germline CDR1 is LGHNA and CDR2 YSLEER. CDR3 length: 16 amino acids. Trimming cost V 1 base and J 0 bases, with 11 bases left between them. The CDR3 nucleotides are TGCGCCAGCAGCCAAGGACTAGACCTTAGCACAGATACGCAGTATTTT. Protein sequence: CASSQGLDLSTDTQYF.

This chain joins TRBV6-1 and TRBJ1-1; D is possibly TRBD1 (5 bases). Trimming took 4 bases from V and 6 from J, leaving 15 bases between them. CDR1 and CDR2 (germline): MNHNS, SASEGT. This CDR3 spans 14 amino acids. The CDR3 DNA is TGTGCCAGCAGTGCAGACAGACGCCGTGCTGAAGCTTTCTTT. It specifies CASSADRRRAEAFF.

The chain recombines TRBV18 with TRBJ2-1; 7 nucleotides align to TRBD2. This CDR3 contains 12 residues. In germline, CDR1 is KGHSH, CDR2 LQKENI. V was pared by 10 bases and J by 8 bases, with 8 bases of the junction left unmatched. This CDR3 reads CAIRTRSDEQFF. The CDR3 DNA is TGTGCCATCAGGACTAGAAGTGATGAGCAGTTCTTC.

The chain combines TRBV4-3 with TRBJ1-1; D is perhaps TRBD1 (6 bases). CDR1 is LGHNA and CDR2 is YSLEER in the germline V gene. Trimming left V 4 bases short and J 6 bases short, with 18 bases between. The CDR3 contains 15 residues. CDR3: CASSRILGRGSEAFF. The CDR3 bases are TGCGCCAGCAGCCGAATCCTCGGCAGGGGTTCTGAAGCTTTCTTT.